The 17 T cell receptor beta chains given below trace back to one sample, sequenced in a study of blood T cell repertoires in COVID-19. Data came from immunoSEQ multiplex PCR; TCRdb stores just in-frame clones and leaves some out. This sample has about 170,000 clones, with more than 75% found just once. Sequencing was performed on peripheral blood. Every receptor here comes from a young man with active or convalescent COVID-19.

The rearrangement uses TRBV19 and TRBJ2-3; 11 bases match TRBD2. After removal of 7 bases from V and 4 bases from J, the junction contained 4 bases not matched to a gene. The CDR3 covers 14 residues. Germline-derived CDR1 and CDR2 are LNHDA and SQIVND (reference sequence). The CDR3 coding sequence is TGTGCCAGTACCACTAGCGGGAGTTCAGATACGCAGTATTTT. Its translation: CASTTSGSSDTQYF.

This clone was detected once. V usage is TRBV6-6 and J usage is TRBJ2-7; a possible D gene is TRBD2 (6 bases). V was pared by 0 bases and J by 2 bases, with 8 bases between. CDR3 length: 14 residues. Germline CDR1 and CDR2: MNHNY and SVGAGI (reference sequence). The CDR3 sequence is CASSYSTGAYEQYF. In DNA, the CDR3 is TGTGCCAGCAGTTACTCGACGGGGGCCTACGAGCAGTACTTC.

This clone has a handful of counts. The rearrangement joins TRBV5-1 to TRBJ2-5; TRBD2 aligns across 8 bases. The CDR3 extends over 17 amino acids. The germline gives CDR1 SGHRS, CDR2 YFSETQ. V was clipped by 6 bases and J by 1 base; unmatched bases: 14. In DNA form, the CDR3 reads TGCGCCAGCACCCAAGTCCCGGGACTAGGATCCCAAGAGACCCAGTACTTC. The encoded protein is CASTQVPGLGSQETQYF.

V usage is TRBV19 and J usage is TRBJ2-7, with 7 bases matching TRBD1. The CDR3 runs to 20 residues. V was pared by 6 bases and J by 3 bases, with 26 bases of the junction left unmatched. Looked up from germline, CDR1 is LNHDA and CDR2 is SQIVND (reference sequence). CDR3: CASRQNPAAGPRTGGYEQYV. CDR3 bases: TGTGCCAGTAGGCAAAATCCCGCGGCCGGACCCCGGACAGGCGGCTACGAGCAGTACGTC.

The chain has TRBV4-1 and TRBJ2-7, with TRBD1 matching 10 bases. Looked up from germline, CDR1 is MGHRA and CDR2 is YSYEKL. Trimming cost V 1 base and J 3 bases; bases outside gene matches: 3. The CDR3 is made up of 15 amino acids. This CDR3 is CASSQGQGAVYEQYF. CDR3 in DNA: TGCGCCAGCAGCCAAGGACAGGGGGCGGTCTACGAGCAGTACTTC.

The chain recombines TRBV7-2 with TRBJ2-3; 8 bases fit TRBD2. CDR1 and CDR2 (germline): SGHTA, FQGNSA. The CDR3 totals 15 residues. The V segment lost 3 bases and the J segment 2 bases; nucleotides outside the gene matches: 4. DNA of the CDR3: TGTGCCAGCAGCTTCGGGACTAGTTACACAGATACGCAGTATTTT. Translation: CASSFGTSYTDTQYF.

This clone was seen a handful of times. This sequence joins TRBV20-1 and TRBJ2-1; tentatively, D is TRBD1 (6 bases). Germline V gives CDR1 DFQATT, CDR2 SNEGSKA (reference sequence). The CDR3 has 17 amino acids. V lost 3 bases and J 6 bases, leaving 24 bases between the germline ends. Written as DNA, the CDR3 is TGCAGTGCTAGTGGACAGAATCCTTCCCCGTGGGGCAATGAGCAGTTCTTC. It specifies CSASGQNPSPWGNEQFF.

V is TRBV7-8 and J is TRBJ2-3, with a tentative D call TRBD1 (6 bases). Trimming stripped 1 base from V and 1 base from J, with 18 bases between. CDR3 length: 18 residues. From germline, CDR1 is SGHVS and CDR2 FQNEAQ. The CDR3 reads CASSLENITGTGTDTQYF. The DNA of the CDR3 is TGTGCCAGCAGCTTAGAAAATATAACAGGGACGGGCACAGATACGCAGTATTTT. Using reference TRBV7-8 and TRBJ2-3 for the parts outside the CDR3, the full variable domain is GAGVSQSPRYKVAKRGQDVALRCDPISGHVSLFWYQQALGQGPEFLTYFQNEAQLDKSGLPSDRFFAERPEGSVSTLKIQRTQQEDSAVYLCASSLENITGTGTDTQYFGPGTRLTVL.

The chain couples TRBV28 to TRBJ2-3; D not certain. The length of the CDR3 is 14 residues. Germline CDR1 and CDR2: MDHEN and SYDVKM. With 3 bases removed from V and 0 bases from J, the gap between germline ends came to 7 bases. The CDR3 nucleotides read TGTGCCAGCAGTTTCCCCGGTAGCACAGATACGCAGTATTTT. The encoded protein is CASSFPGSTDTQYF.

This clone was seen once. Written as DNA, the CDR3 is TGCGCCAGCAGCCAAGTCGGGAACACTGAAGCTTTCTTT. Encoded protein: CASSQVGNTEAFF. The genes are TRBV4-1 and TRBJ1-1, with D uncertain. The V end lost 1 base, the J end lost 1 base, and 4 bases lay between the germline ends. Germline CDR1 MGHRA, CDR2 YSYEKL. CDR3 length: 13 amino acids.

This chain uses TRBV7-8 with TRBJ1-2; 7 positions agree with TRBD1. Germline assignment: CDR1 SGHVS and CDR2 FQNEAQ. This CDR3 comprises 14 residues. Trimming took 0 bases from V and 5 from J; bases not matched to a gene: 3. CDR3 residues: CASSLAGQVYGYTF. The CDR3, as DNA: TGTGCCAGCAGCTTAGCCGGACAGGTATATGGCTACACCTTC.

J is TRBJ2-1 and V is TRBV3-1 (or the pseudogene TRBV3-2); TRBD2 aligns across 8 bases. The CDR3 loop spans 18 amino acids. After removal of 4 bases from V and 2 bases from J, the junction contained 13 bases not matched to a gene. Per the germline V gene, CDR1 is LGHDT and CDR2 is YNNKEL (reference sequence). CDR3 coding DNA: TGTGCCAGCAGCCCCCGCGGGAGGAGCGGGCCGACCTACAATGAGCAGTTCTTC. Its protein is CASSPRGRSGPTYNEQFF.

This clone came up once. The chain combines TRBV15 with TRBJ1-1; D is ambiguous. CDR3 length equals 14 residues. Deletions cut 0 bases from V and 11 bases from J, with 16 bases between. Germline V gene lookup returns CDR1 LNHNV and CDR2 YYDKDF (reference sequence). The DNA of the CDR3 is TGTGCCACCAGCAGAGAGGTGGGAAGAGCGGATGCTTTCTTT. Its protein product is CATSREVGRADAFF.

The gene calls are TRBV2 and TRBJ2-7; D is possibly TRBD2 (5 bases). From germline, CDR1 is SNHLY and CDR2 FYNNEI. The CDR3 totals 12 residues. The DNA for the CDR3 is TGTGTCACTAGATCAGAGTCCTACGAGCAGTACTTC. Translation gives CVTRSESYEQYF. Based on the CDR3 plus reference TRBV2 and TRBJ2-7, the full variable domain is EPEVTQTPSHQVTQMGQEVILRCVPISNHLYFYWYRQILGQKVEFLVSFYNNEISEKSEIFDDQFSVERPDGSNFTLKIRSTKLEDSAMYFCVTRSESYEQYFGPGTRLTVT.

Turning to this clone: Additional DNA sequences in this sample encode the identical CDR3. The chain employs TRBV5-4 and TRBJ2-1, with D possibly TRBD2 on 5 matching bases. The V gene lost 1 base and the J gene lost 2 bases, with 10 bases spanning the gap. CDR1 and CDR2 from the germline V gene are SGHNT and YYREEE (reference sequence). The CDR3 runs 15 residues. The CDR3 here is CASSLSGGTYNEQFF. CDR3 DNA: TGTGCCAGCAGCTTGAGCGGAGGTACCTACAATGAGCAGTTCTTC.

The chain links TRBV2 to TRBJ1-6; D is perhaps TRBD1 (6 bases). CDR1 and CDR2 from the germline V gene are SNHLY and FYNNEI. CDR3 length: 14 residues. The V end lost 3 bases, the J end lost 6 bases, and 9 bases lay between the germline ends. The CDR3 is CASSDTGRNSPLHF. The DNA of the CDR3 is TGTGCCAGCAGTGACACAGGGCGTAATTCACCCCTCCACTTT. Combining the CDR3 with reference TRBV2 and TRBJ1-6 gives the whole variable domain EPEVTQTPSHQVTQMGQEVILRCVPISNHLYFYWYRQILGQKVEFLVSFYNNEISEKSEIFDDQFSVERPDGSNFTLKIRSTKLEDSAMYFCASSDTGRNSPLHFGNGTRLTVT.

This clone was picked up a small number of times. The chain combines TRBV30 with TRBJ1-1; 7 bases line up with TRBD1. The CDR3 loop spans 14 amino acids. CDR1 and CDR2 (germline): GTSNPN, SVGIG (reference sequence). J gave up 1 base and V 3 bases, and 5 bases lay outside the gene matches. The CDR3 nucleotides read TGTGCCTGGAGAGGAGACAGGGAGAACACTGAAGCTTTCTTT. It is translated as CAWRGDRENTEAFF.